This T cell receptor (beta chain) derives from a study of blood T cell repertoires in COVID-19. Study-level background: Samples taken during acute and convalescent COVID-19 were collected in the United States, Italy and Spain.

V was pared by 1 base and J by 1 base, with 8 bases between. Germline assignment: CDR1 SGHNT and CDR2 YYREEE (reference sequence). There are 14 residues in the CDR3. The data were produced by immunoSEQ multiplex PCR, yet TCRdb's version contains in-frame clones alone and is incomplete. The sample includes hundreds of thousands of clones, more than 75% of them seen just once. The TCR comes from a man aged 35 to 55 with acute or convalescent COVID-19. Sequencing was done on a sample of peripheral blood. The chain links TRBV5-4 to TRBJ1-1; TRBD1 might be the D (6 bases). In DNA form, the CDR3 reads TGTGCCAGCAGCTTGAAAGGGGGGAACACTGAAGCTTTCTTT. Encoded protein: CASSLKGGNTEAFF.